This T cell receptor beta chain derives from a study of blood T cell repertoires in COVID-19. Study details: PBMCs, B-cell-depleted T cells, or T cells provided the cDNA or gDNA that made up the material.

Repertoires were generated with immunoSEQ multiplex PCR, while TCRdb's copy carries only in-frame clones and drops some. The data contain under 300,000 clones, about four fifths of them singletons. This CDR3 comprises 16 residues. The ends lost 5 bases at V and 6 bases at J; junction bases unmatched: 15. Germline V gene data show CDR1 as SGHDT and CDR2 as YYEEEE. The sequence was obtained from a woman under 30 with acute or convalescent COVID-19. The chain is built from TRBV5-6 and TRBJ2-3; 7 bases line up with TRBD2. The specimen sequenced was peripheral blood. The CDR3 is CASRLSGRALPDTQYF. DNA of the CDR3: TGTGCCAGCAGACTAAGTGGGAGGGCCCTACCCGATACGCAGTATTTT. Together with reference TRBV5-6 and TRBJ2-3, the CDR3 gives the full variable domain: DAGVTQSPTHLIKTRGQQVTLRCSPKSGHDTVSWYQQALGQGPQFIFQYYEEEERQRGNFPDRFSGHQFPNYSSELNVNALLLGDSALYLCASRLSGRALPDTQYFGPGTRLTVL.